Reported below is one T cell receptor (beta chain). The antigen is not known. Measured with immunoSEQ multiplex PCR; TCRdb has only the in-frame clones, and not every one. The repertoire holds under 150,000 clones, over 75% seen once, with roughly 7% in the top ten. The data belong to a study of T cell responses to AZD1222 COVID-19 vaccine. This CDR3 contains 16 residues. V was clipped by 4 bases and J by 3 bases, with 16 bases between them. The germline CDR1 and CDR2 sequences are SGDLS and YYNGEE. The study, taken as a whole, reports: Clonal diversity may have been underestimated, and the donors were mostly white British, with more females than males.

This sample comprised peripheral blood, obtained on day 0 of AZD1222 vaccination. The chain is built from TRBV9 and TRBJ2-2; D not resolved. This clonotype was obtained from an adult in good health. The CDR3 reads CASSPRHFPDTGELFF. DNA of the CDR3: TGTGCCAGCAGCCCCCGACACTTTCCCGACACCGGGGAGCTGTTTTTT.